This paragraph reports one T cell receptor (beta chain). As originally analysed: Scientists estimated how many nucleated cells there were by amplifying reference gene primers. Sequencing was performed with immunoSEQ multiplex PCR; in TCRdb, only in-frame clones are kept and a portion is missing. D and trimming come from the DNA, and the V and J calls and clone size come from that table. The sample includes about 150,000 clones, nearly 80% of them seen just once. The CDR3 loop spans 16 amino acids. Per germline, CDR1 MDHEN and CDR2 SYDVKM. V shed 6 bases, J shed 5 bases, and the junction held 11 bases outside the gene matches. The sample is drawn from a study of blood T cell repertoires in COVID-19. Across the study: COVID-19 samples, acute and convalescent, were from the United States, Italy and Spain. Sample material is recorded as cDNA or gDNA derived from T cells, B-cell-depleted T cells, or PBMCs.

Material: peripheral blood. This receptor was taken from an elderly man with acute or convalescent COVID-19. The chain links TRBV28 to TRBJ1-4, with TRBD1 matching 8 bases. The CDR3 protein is CASRKPDRGPNEKLFF. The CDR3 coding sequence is TGTGCCAGCAGGAAACCCGACAGGGGCCCGAATGAAAAACTGTTTTTT.